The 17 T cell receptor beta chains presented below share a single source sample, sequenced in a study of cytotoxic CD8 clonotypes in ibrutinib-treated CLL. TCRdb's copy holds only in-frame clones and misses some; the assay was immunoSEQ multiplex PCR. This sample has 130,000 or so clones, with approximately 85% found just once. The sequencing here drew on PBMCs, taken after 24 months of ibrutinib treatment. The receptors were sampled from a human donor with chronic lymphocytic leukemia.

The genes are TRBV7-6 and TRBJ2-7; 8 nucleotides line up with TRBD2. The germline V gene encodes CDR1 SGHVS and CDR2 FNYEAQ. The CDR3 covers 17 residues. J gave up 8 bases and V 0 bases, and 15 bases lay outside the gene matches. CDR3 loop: CASSLAPSGGGNHQQYF. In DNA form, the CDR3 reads TGTGCCAGCAGCTTAGCGCCATCCGGCGGGGGGAACCATCAGCAGTACTTC.

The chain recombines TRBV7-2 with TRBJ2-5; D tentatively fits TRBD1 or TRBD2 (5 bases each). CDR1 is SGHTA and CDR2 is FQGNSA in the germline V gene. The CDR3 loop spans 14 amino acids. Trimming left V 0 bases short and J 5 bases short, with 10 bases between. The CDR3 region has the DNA TGTGCCAGCAGCTTAGCGAGAGAGGGGGAGACCCAGTACTTC. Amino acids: CASSLAREGETQYF.

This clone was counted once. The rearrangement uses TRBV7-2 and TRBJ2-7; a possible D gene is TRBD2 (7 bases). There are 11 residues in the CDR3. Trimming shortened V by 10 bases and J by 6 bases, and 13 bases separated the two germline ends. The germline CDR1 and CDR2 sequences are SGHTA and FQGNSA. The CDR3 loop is CATRGGVEQYF. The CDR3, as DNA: TGTGCCACCCGAGGGGGGGTCGAGCAGTACTTC.

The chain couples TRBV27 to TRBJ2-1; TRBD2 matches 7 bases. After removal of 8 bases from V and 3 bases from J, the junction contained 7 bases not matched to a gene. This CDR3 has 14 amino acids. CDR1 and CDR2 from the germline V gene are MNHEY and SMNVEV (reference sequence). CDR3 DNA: TGTGCCAGCGGAGGGCGGGGGTTCTACAATGAGCAGTTCTTC. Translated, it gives CASGGRGFYNEQFF.

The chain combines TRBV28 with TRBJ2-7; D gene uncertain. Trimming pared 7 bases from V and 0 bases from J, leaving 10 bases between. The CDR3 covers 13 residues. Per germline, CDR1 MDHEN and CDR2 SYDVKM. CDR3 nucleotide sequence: TGTGCCAGCACGGCTGTGAGCTCCTACGAGCAGTACTTC. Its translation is CASTAVSSYEQYF.

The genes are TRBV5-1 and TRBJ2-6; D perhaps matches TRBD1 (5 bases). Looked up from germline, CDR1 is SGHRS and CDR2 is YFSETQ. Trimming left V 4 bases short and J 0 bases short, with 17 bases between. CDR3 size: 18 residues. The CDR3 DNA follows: TGCGCCAGCAGCCTAATGCCAACGACAGTCTCTGGGGCCAACGTCCTGACTTTC. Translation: CASSLMPTTVSGANVLTF.

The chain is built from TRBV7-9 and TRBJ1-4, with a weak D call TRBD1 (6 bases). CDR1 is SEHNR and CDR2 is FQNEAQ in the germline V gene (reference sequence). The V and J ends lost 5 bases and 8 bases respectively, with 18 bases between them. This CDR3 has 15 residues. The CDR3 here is CASSRIQGLGEKLFF. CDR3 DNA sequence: TGTGCCAGCAGCCGGATACAGGGTTTAGGAGAAAAACTGTTTTTT.

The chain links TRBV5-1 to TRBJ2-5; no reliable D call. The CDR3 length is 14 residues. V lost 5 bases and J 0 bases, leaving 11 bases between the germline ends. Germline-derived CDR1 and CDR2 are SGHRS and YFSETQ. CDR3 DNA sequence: TGCGCCAGCAGTCGGGCACACTACCAAGAGACCCAGTACTTC. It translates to CASSRAHYQETQYF.

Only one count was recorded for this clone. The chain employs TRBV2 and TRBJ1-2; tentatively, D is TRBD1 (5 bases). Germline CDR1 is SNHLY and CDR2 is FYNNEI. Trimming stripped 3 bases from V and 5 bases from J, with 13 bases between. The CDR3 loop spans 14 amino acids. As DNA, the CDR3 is TGTGCCAGCAGTGACCAGGGCCGTTTTTATGGCTACACCTTC. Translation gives CASSDQGRFYGYTF.

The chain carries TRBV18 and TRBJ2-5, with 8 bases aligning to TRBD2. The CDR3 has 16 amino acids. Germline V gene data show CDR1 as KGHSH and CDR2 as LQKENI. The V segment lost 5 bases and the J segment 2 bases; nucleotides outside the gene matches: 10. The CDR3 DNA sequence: TGTGCCAGCTCAAGAAAGACTAGCGCCGGGCAAGAGACCCAGTACTTC. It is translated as CASSRKTSAGQETQYF.

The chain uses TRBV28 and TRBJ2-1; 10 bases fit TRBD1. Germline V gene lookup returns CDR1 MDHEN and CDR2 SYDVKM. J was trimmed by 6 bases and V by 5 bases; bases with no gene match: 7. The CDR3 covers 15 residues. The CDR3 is CASSGRQGAGNEQFF. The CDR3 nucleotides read TGTGCCAGCAGTGGGAGACAGGGGGCGGGCAATGAGCAGTTCTTC.

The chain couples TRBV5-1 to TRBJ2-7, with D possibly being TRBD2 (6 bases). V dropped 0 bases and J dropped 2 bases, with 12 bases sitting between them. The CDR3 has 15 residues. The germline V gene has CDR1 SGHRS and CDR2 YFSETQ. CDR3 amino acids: CASSLGLGGAYEQYF. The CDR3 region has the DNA TGCGCCAGCAGCTTGGGACTGGGGGGTGCCTACGAGCAGTACTTC.

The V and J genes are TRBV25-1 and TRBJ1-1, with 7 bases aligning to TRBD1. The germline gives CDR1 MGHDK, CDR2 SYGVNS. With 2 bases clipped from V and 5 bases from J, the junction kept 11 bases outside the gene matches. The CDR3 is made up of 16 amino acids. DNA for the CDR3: TGTGCCAGCAGTGAAGGTGGGGCAGGGGGTCGGACTGAAGCTTTCTTT. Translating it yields CASSEGGAGGRTEAFF.

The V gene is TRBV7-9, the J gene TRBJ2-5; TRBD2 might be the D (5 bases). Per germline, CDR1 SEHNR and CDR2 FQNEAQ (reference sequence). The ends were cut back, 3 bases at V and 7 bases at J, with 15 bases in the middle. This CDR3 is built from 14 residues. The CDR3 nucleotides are TGTGCCAGCAGCTTCGACGTTATACGGGGGACCCAGTACTTC. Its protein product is CASSFDVIRGTQYF.

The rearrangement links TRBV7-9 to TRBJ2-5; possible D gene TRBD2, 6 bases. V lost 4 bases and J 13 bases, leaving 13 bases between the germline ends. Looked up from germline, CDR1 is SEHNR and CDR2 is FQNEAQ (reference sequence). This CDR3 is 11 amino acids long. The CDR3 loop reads CASSSGTVPYF. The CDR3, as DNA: TGTGCCAGCAGCTCCGGGACTGTCCCGTACTTC.

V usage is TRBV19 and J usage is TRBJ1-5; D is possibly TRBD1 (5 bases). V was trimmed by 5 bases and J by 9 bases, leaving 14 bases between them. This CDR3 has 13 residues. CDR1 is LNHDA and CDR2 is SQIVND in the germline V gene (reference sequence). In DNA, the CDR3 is TGTGCCAGTAGTGCATGGAAGGGGCGGCCCCAGCATTTT. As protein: CASSAWKGRPQHF.

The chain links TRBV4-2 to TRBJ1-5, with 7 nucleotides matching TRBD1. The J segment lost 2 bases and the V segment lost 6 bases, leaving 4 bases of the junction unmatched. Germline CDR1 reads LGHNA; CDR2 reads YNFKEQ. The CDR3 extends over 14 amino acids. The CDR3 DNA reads TGTGCCAGCAGACGACAGGGAGGCAATCAGCCCCAGCATTTT. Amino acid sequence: CASRRQGGNQPQHF.